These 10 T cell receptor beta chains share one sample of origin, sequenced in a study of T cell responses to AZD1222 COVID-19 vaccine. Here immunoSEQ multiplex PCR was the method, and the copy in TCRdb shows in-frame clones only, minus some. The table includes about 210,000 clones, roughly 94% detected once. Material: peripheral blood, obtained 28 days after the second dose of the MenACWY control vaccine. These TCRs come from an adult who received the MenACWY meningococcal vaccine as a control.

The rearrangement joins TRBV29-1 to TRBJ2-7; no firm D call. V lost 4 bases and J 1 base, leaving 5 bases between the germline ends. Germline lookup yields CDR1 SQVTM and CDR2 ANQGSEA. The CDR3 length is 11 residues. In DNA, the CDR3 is TGCAGCGTTGTGATTTCCTACGAGCAGTACTTC. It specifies CSVVISYEQYF.

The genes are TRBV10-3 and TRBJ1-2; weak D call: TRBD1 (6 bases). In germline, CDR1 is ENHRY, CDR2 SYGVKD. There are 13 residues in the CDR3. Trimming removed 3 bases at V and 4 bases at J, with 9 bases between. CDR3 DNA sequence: TGTGCCATCAGTGACGACAGGCTCTATGGCTACACCTTC. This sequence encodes CAISDDRLYGYTF.

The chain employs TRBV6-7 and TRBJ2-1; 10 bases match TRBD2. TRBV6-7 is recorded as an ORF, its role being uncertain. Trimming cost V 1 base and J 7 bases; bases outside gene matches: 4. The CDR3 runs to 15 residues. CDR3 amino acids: CASSYLKRGGNEQFF. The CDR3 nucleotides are TGTGCCAGCAGTTACTTGAAGCGGGGGGGGAATGAGCAGTTCTTC.

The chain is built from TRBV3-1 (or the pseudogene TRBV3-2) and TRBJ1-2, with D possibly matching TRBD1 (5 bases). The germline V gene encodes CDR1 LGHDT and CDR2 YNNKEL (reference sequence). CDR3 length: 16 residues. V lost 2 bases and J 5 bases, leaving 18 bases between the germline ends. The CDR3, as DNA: TGTGCCAGCAGCCAACCAAGGAGGGGCGCGAGGTATGGCTACACCTTC. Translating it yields CASSQPRRGARYGYTF.

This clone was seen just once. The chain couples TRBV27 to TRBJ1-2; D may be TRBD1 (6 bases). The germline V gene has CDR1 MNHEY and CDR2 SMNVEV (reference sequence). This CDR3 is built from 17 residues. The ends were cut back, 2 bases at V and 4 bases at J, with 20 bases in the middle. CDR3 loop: CASSLGGARATLYGYTF. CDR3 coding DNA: TGTGCCAGCAGTTTAGGGGGGGCCCGGGCGACCCTCTATGGCTACACCTTC.

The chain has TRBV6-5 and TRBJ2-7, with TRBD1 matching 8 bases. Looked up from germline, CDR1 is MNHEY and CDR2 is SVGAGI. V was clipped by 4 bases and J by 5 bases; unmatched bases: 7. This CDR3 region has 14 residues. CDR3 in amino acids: CASSWTGLINEQYF. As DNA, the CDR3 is TGTGCCAGCAGTTGGACAGGGTTAATCAACGAGCAGTACTTC.

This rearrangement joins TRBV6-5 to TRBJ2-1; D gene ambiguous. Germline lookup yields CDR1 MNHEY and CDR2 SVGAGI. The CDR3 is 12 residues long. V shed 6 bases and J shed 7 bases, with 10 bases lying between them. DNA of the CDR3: TGTGCCAGCAGCAAAGACTGGAATGAGCAGTTCTTC. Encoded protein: CASSKDWNEQFF.

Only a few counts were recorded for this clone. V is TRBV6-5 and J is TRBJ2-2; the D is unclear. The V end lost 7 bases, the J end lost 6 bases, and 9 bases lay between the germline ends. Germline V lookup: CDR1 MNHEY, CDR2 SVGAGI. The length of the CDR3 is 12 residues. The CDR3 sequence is CASTDLSGELFF. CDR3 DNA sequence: TGTGCCAGCACCGACCTTTCCGGGGAGCTGTTTTTT.

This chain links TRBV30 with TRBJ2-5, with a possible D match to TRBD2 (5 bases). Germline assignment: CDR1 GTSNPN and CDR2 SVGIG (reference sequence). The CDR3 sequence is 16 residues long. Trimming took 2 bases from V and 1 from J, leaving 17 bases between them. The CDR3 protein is CAWSLGTDWPQETQYF. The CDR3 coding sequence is TGTGCCTGGAGTCTCGGCACGGACTGGCCCCAAGAGACCCAGTACTTC.

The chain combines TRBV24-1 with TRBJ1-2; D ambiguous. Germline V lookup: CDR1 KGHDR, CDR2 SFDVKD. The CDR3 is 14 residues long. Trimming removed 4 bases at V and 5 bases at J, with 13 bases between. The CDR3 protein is CATSESGPRYGYTF. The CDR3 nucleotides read TGTGCCACCAGTGAATCCGGACCCCGTTATGGCTACACCTTC.